Shown below are 23 T cell receptor beta chains from a single sample sequenced in a study of cytomegalovirus exposure and HLA in healthy donors. Method: immunoSEQ multiplex PCR; TCRdb's copy keeps in-frame clones and lacks some. The data show a few hundred thousand clones, over 80% seen once. Material: PBMCs. The origin of the receptors is a woman aged 18-35 years in good health and CMV-seronegative.

The rearrangement joins TRBV13 to TRBJ2-1; TRBD2 aligns across 10 bases. J lost 0 bases, V lost 5 bases, and 13 bases had no gene match. Germline loops: CDR1 PRHDT, CDR2 FYEKMQ (reference sequence). This CDR3 is 19 amino acids long. The CDR3 DNA reads as TGTGCCAGCAGCACCTGGACTAGCGGATGGGCCTTCTCCTACAATGAGCAGTTCTTC. This codes for CASSTWTSGWAFSYNEQFF.

J is TRBJ1-2 and V is TRBV29-1, with D maybe TRBD1 (5 bases). The germline gives CDR1 SQVTM, CDR2 ANQGSEA. The CDR3 extends over 14 amino acids. Trimming shortened V by 3 bases and J by 2 bases, and 13 bases separated the two germline ends. The CDR3 here is CSVEGQPQNYGYTF. CDR3 nucleotide sequence: TGCAGCGTTGAGGGGCAGCCCCAAAACTATGGCTACACCTTC. The full variable domain, in which reference TRBV29-1 and TRBJ1-2 provide the parts outside the CDR3, is SAVISQKPSRDICQRGTSLTIQCQVDSQVTMMFWYRQQPGQSLTLIATANQGSEATYESGFVIDKFPISRPNLTFSTLTVSNMSPEDSSIYLCSVEGQPQNYGYTFGSGTRLTVV.

A single count supports this clone. The chain carries TRBV30 and TRBJ2-1, with D perhaps matching TRBD2 (5 bases). Trimming cost V 0 bases and J 7 bases, with 16 bases left between them. CDR3 length: 15 amino acids. From germline, CDR1 is GTSNPN and CDR2 SVGIG (reference sequence). DNA of the CDR3: TGTGCCTGGAGTGTACCGGGCGGGTTTAGGAATGAGCAGTTCTTC. Translating gives CAWSVPGGFRNEQFF.

The chain has TRBV5-4 and TRBJ2-5; 11 positions agree with TRBD1. The CDR3 runs to 15 residues. CDR1 and CDR2 (germline): SGHNT, YYREEE (reference sequence). After removal of 0 bases from V and 3 bases from J, the junction contained 1 base not matched to a gene. This CDR3 is CASSLAGQGEETQYF. The CDR3 nucleotides are TGTGCCAGCAGCTTGGCGGGACAGGGGGAAGAGACCCAGTACTTC.

This chain connects TRBV28 to TRBJ2-5; TRBD1 is a possible D gene (6 bases). Germline CDR1 is MDHEN and CDR2 is SYDVKM. This CDR3 contains 13 residues. Trimming stripped 8 bases from V and 1 base from J, with 11 bases between. CDR3 amino acids: CASYTGLQETQYF. The DNA of the CDR3 is TGTGCCAGCTATACAGGGCTCCAAGAGACCCAGTACTTC.

This chain connects TRBV27 to TRBJ2-4; 8 positions match TRBD2. The CDR3 covers 15 residues. CDR1 and CDR2 from the germline V gene are MNHEY and SMNVEV (reference sequence). After removal of 2 bases from V and 1 base from J, the junction contained 1 base not matched to a gene. CDR3 sequence reads: CASSLAGGAKNIQYF. In DNA form, the CDR3 reads TGTGCCAGCAGTTTAGCGGGAGGTGCCAAAAACATTCAGTACTTC.

This clone was detected only once. V usage is TRBV6-1 and J usage is TRBJ1-2; no clear D gene. The germline CDR1 and CDR2 sequences are MNHNS and SASEGT. The V end lost 3 bases, the J end lost 8 bases, and 13 bases lay between the germline ends. The CDR3 totals 13 residues. In DNA form, the CDR3 reads TGTGCCAGCAGTGACAGGCAAGGCATCGGCTACACCTTC. Translating gives CASSDRQGIGYTF.

The sample holds a few counts of this clone. This sequence joins TRBV6-5 and TRBJ1-5; D is unclear. CDR3 length: 14 amino acids. The germline V gene has CDR1 MNHEY and CDR2 SVGAGI. V lost 0 bases, J lost 6 bases, and 9 bases lay in between. The CDR3 loop is CASSYSVGVQPQHF. In nucleotides, the CDR3 is TGTGCCAGCAGTTACTCGGTCGGGGTTCAGCCCCAGCATTTT.

The genes are TRBV2 and TRBJ2-1; 9 nucleotides agree with TRBD2. This CDR3 is 17 amino acids long. Trimming took 7 bases from V and 4 from J; bases not matched to a gene: 14. CDR1 and CDR2 from the germline V gene are SNHLY and FYNNEI. As DNA, the CDR3 is TGTGCCAGCAAAATGAGGTTGCGGGAGGGCCGGTACAATGAGCAGTTCTTC. It translates to CASKMRLREGRYNEQFF.

This clone occurred once. This chain joins TRBV19 and TRBJ1-1; tentatively, D is TRBD1 (5 bases). The CDR3 sequence is 15 residues long. Germline CDR1 reads LNHDA; CDR2 reads SQIVND (reference sequence). V was cut by 4 bases and J by 1 base, with 13 bases left in between. The DNA for the CDR3 is TGTGCCAGTAGTACCATTTTCACAGGGAACACTGAAGCTTTCTTT. Encoded protein: CASSTIFTGNTEAFF.

The chain carries TRBV11-2 and TRBJ2-7, with TRBD2 identical over 7 bases. Germline values: CDR1 SGHAT, CDR2 FQNNGV. The V gene end was trimmed by 5 bases and the J gene end by 4 bases; junction bases not matched to a gene: 11. The CDR3 totals 15 residues. The CDR3 here is CASSPEITSAYEQYF. DNA for the CDR3: TGTGCCAGCAGCCCGGAAATCACTAGCGCGTACGAGCAGTACTTC.

The chain uses TRBV6-1 and TRBJ2-1; 9 positions agree with TRBD1. The CDR3 is made up of 16 amino acids. Germline V gene lookup returns CDR1 MNHNS and CDR2 SASEGT. J gave up 5 bases and V 0 bases, and 5 bases lay outside the gene matches. The CDR3: CASSEAGQGFDNEQFF. The CDR3 DNA reads as TGTGCCAGCAGTGAAGCGGGACAGGGTTTCGACAATGAGCAGTTCTTC.

The chain employs TRBV28 and TRBJ1-2; no clear D. The V gene's germline CDR1 is MDHEN and CDR2 SYDVKM. The CDR3 consists of 14 residues. V gave up 2 bases and J gave up 4 bases, with 11 bases separating them. The CDR3 is CASSLVGIGYGYTF. As DNA, the CDR3 is TGTGCCAGCAGTTTAGTCGGGATCGGCTATGGCTACACCTTC.

This chain links TRBV19 with TRBJ2-1; 10 bases are shared with TRBD2. The CDR3 is 18 amino acids. The V segment lost 4 bases and the J segment 0 bases; nucleotides outside the gene matches: 9. Germline V gene data show CDR1 as LNHDA and CDR2 as SQIVND (reference sequence). This CDR3 reads CASSRASGSPNSYNEQFF. Here the CDR3 DNA reads TGTGCCAGTAGTAGGGCTAGCGGGAGCCCTAACTCCTACAATGAGCAGTTCTTC.

This clone appeared many times. This rearrangement joins TRBV19 to TRBJ1-1; no firm D call. The CDR3 loop spans 14 amino acids. Germline V gene data show CDR1 as LNHDA and CDR2 as SQIVND (reference sequence). V was clipped by 7 bases and J by 5 bases, with 17 bases between them. Here the CDR3 DNA reads TGTGCCAGTATTAATTCCCCCAGGCAGACTGAAGCTTTCTTT. This sequence encodes CASINSPRQTEAFF.

The chain has TRBV30 and TRBJ1-2, with D possibly being TRBD1 (5 bases). The CDR3 covers 13 residues. Germline CDR1 GTSNPN, CDR2 SVGIG (reference sequence). V lost 7 bases, J lost 4 bases, and 16 bases lay in between. CDR3 bases: TGTGCCTTTACCAGGGAGGGGCCCTATGGCTACACCTTC. Encoded protein: CAFTREGPYGYTF.

The rearrangement links TRBV28 to TRBJ1-4; 7 bases align to TRBD1. Trimming removed 5 bases from V and 4 bases from J; junction bases left unmatched: 7. Per germline, CDR1 MDHEN and CDR2 SYDVKM. CDR3 size: 15 residues. The CDR3 DNA reads TGTGCCAGCAGTACCAGGGACAGTGATAATGAAAAACTGTTTTTT. As protein: CASSTRDSDNEKLFF.

As DNA, the CDR3 is TGCGCCAGCAGCTTGGGATCGGAGGGGCCTCCCTACGAGCAGTACTTC. Encoded protein: CASSLGSEGPPYEQYF. The chain links TRBV5-1 to TRBJ2-7; maybe TRBD2 (6 bases). V shed 0 bases and J shed 2 bases, with 15 bases lying between them. Germline-derived CDR1 and CDR2 are SGHRS and YFSETQ. This CDR3 comprises 16 residues.

CDR3 bases: TGTGCCAGCACCAATCGAGTGGGTCTAGCGGGCTTCCAAGAGACCCAGTACTTC. Encoded protein: CASTNRVGLAGFQETQYF. The rearrangement uses TRBV28 and TRBJ2-5; 8 nucleotides align to TRBD2. Unmatched junction bases numbered 17, after V lost 7 bases and J lost 1 base. The CDR3 is 18 amino acids. CDR1 is MDHEN, CDR2 SYDVKM, per germline.

This rearrangement joins TRBV27 to TRBJ2-7; D call uncertain. The germline CDR1 and CDR2 sequences are MNHEY and SMNVEV (reference sequence). CDR3 length: 13 amino acids. With 4 bases removed from V and 1 base from J, the gap between germline ends came to 8 bases. CDR3 nucleotide sequence: TGTGCCAGCAGTTGGCAGACATCCTACGAGCAGTACTTC. Translated: CASSWQTSYEQYF.

This clone occurred once. DNA for the CDR3: TGCGCCAGCAGCCCGGGGGACAGGGGATCAGGTCAGCCCCAGCATTTT. Translating it yields CASSPGDRGSGQPQHF. The rearrangement links TRBV5-1 to TRBJ1-5, with 10 positions matching TRBD1. Germline V CDR1 and CDR2: SGHRS, YFSETQ. The J segment lost 6 bases and the V segment lost 4 bases, leaving 10 bases of the junction unmatched. The CDR3 contains 16 residues. Full variable domain (missing parts from reference TRBV5-1 and TRBJ1-5): KAGVTQTPRYLIKTRGQQVTLSCSPISGHRSVSWYQQTPGQGLQFLFEYFSETQRNKGNFPGRFSGRQFSNSRSEMNVSTLELGDSALYLCASSPGDRGSGQPQHFGDGTRLSIL.

The CDR3 DNA reads as TGTGCCACCAGCAGAGATGGCAGGGTTAATGGCTACACCTTC. This encodes CATSRDGRVNGYTF. V gene TRBV15 combines with J gene TRBJ1-2; TRBD1 might be the D (5 bases). CDR3 length: 14 amino acids. Germline CDR1 is LNHNV and CDR2 is YYDKDF (reference sequence). V gave up 0 bases and J gave up 6 bases, with 11 bases separating them.

The chain carries TRBV10-2 and TRBJ2-7; a weak D match, TRBD1 (5 bases). V was clipped by 6 bases and J by 2 bases, with 11 bases between them. Germline CDR1 WSHSY, CDR2 SAAADI. The CDR3 is made up of 13 amino acids. CDR3 loop: CASSQGSPYEQYF. The CDR3 DNA is TGCGCCAGCAGCCAGGGCAGCCCCTACGAGCAGTACTTC.